This TCR beta chain was observed in a study of blood T cell repertoires in COVID-19. About the research overall: Whether acute or convalescent, the COVID-19 samples came from the United States, Italy and Spain.

The protocol was immunoSEQ multiplex PCR, while the TCRdb copy is restricted to in-frame clones and leaves out a portion. This sample carries under 200,000 clones, around 83% of them seen once, and the ten largest clones take around 6.1%. Between the trimmed V and J ends, which lost 4 bases and 0 bases, there was a span of 16 bases. The CDR3 runs to 17 residues. CDR1 is SGHDN and CDR2 is FVKESK in the germline V gene. V is TRBV14 and J is TRBJ1-3, with a tentative D call TRBD1 (6 bases). The sequenced sample consisted of peripheral blood. The TCR originated in a woman between 40 and 55 years old with acute or convalescent COVID-19. CDR3 DNA sequence: TGTGCCAGCAGCCGGGACATTCGTTTCAGCTCTGGAAACACCATATATTTT. Translating it yields CASSRDIRFSSGNTIYF.